These 23 T cell receptor beta chains were sequenced from one sample in a study of tumor and adjacent non-tumor tissue in lung cancer. This sample's RNA came from whole unsorted tissue. TCRbeta libraries were built with three rounds of nested PCR, modified from ARM-PCR. TCRdb itself ran the multiplex PCR reads through MiXCR, one entry per CDR3 protein. The data show approximately 86,000 distinct CDR3 sequences, roughly 72% seen once. The sample consisted of lung tumor tissue. The receptors were gathered from a woman aged 40 to 49 with non-small cell lung cancer.

This clonotype was recorded a few times. With a much larger clone just one base away, this may be a read error. The chain carries TRBV12-3 or TRBV12-4 and TRBJ2-7, with D possibly matching TRBD1 (6 bases). The length of the CDR3 is 15 residues. The V gene lost 2 bases and the J gene lost 5 bases, with 16 bases spanning the gap. DNA for the CDR3: TGTGCCAGCAGTTTATCCGGGACAAGGGGCCACGAGCAGTACTTC. This translates into CASSLSGTRGHEQYF.

The rearrangement joins TRBV4-1 to TRBJ2-1; 8 nucleotides agree with TRBD2. V shed 4 bases, J shed 4 bases, and the junction held 21 bases outside the gene matches. This CDR3 has 20 residues. Germline loops: CDR1 MGHRA, CDR2 YSYEKL. The CDR3 loop reads CASSRTPGLTGGNVYNEQFF. In DNA form, the CDR3 reads TGCGCCAGCAGCCGTACTCCGGGACTAACGGGGGGGAATGTGTACAATGAGCAGTTCTTC.

This clonotype was seen many times. This chain uses TRBV6-6 with TRBJ2-1; 10 nucleotides align to TRBD2. Germline trimming cut 5 bases from V and 0 bases from J; bases unmatched to any gene: 16. The CDR3 is 20 amino acids. Germline values: CDR1 MNHNY, CDR2 SVGAGI (reference sequence). The CDR3, as DNA: TGTGCCAGCAGTACCATTACTAGCGGGGACGGAAAACGCTCCTACAATGAGCAGTTCTTC. This sequence encodes CASSTITSGDGKRSYNEQFF.

The genes are TRBV4-1 and TRBJ2-5, with TRBD2 matching 13 bases. V shed 3 bases and J 3 bases; nucleotides not matched to a gene: 10. In germline, CDR1 is MGHRA, CDR2 YSYEKL. CDR3 length: 18 residues. The CDR3 is CASSHRPGTSGAEETQYF. CDR3 sequence (DNA): TGCGCCAGCAGCCACCGACCCGGGACTAGCGGGGCGGAAGAGACCCAGTACTTC.

This clonotype has only a few counts. Since a much larger clone is just one base distant, this may be a read error. The chain uses TRBV29-1 and TRBJ2-5, with D perhaps matching TRBD2 (5 bases). Germline CDR1 is SQVTM and CDR2 is ANQGSEA. The length of the CDR3 is 14 residues. The CDR3 DNA sequence: TGCAGCGTTGAAGATGGCGGGTGGGGAGAGACCCACTACTTC. This gives the protein CSVEDGGWGETHYF.

This clonotype is a singleton in its sample. At one end, the junction sequence differs from germline, possibly due to a read error. The chain employs TRBV5-6 and TRBJ2-1; D is possibly TRBD2 (6 bases). The CDR3 has 17 residues. Germline V gene sequence: CDR1 SGHDT, CDR2 YYEEEE. In DNA form, the CDR3 reads TGTGCCCGCAGCCCCATTATAGCGGAATCCTCGGGCAATGAGCAGTTCTTC. As protein: CARSPIIAESSGNEQFF. The full variable domain, completed using reference TRBV5-6 and TRBJ2-1, is DAGVTQSPTHLIKTRGQQVTLRCSPKSGHDTVSWYQQALGQGPQFIFQYYEEEERQRGNFPDRFSGHQFPNYSSELNVNALLLGDSALYLCARSPIIAESSGNEQFFGPGTRLTVL.

The V call is TRBV13, the J call TRBJ2-2; unclear D gene. This CDR3 spans 17 amino acids. The germline V and J ends were trimmed by 2 bases and 3 bases, with 16 bases remaining between them. CDR1 PRHDT and CDR2 FYEKMQ come from the germline V gene (reference sequence). The CDR3 protein is CASSLLKNQRYTGELFF. The CDR3 nucleotides are TGTGCCAGCAGCTTATTAAAGAACCAAAGGTACACCGGGGAGCTGTTTTTT.

This clonotype was recorded a few times. One junction end disagrees with the germline gene, perhaps due to a read error. The V gene is TRBV6-5, the J gene TRBJ2-2; 9 nucleotides align to TRBD1. The CDR3 sequence is 16 residues long. Germline V gives CDR1 MNHEY, CDR2 SVGAGI. CDR3 sequence: CASSYKGTGNTGKLFF. CDR3 bases: TGTGCCAGCAGCTATAAAGGGACAGGGAACACCGGGAAGCTGTTTTTT.

V is TRBV6-5 and J is TRBJ2-5; 7 nucleotides align to TRBD1. From germline, CDR1 is MNHEY and CDR2 SVGAGI. V trimming: 4 bases; J trimming: 6 bases; junction bases outside the gene matches: 5. The CDR3 spans 13 residues. The chain's CDR3 is CASSSEQGQTQYF. The CDR3 DNA reads TGTGCCAGCAGTTCCGAACAGGGGCAGACCCAGTACTTC.

This clonotype was picked up many times. This chain uses TRBV2 with TRBJ1-5; no definite D call. V was trimmed by 4 bases and J by 0 bases, leaving 7 bases between them. Germline V gives CDR1 SNHLY, CDR2 FYNNEI. The CDR3 totals 14 residues. CDR3 in amino acids: CASSGFYSNQPQHF. For the CDR3, the DNA is TGTGCCAGCAGTGGCTTCTATAGCAATCAGCCCCAGCATTTT. Based on the CDR3 plus reference TRBV2 and TRBJ1-5, the full variable domain is EPEVTQTPSHQVTQMGQEVILRCVPISNHLYFYWYRQILGQKVEFLVSFYNNEISEKSEIFDDQFSVERPDGSNFTLKIRSTKLEDSAMYFCASSGFYSNQPQHFGDGTRLSIL.

Details on this clonotype: At one end, the junction sequence differs from germline, possibly due to a read error. The chain links TRBV29-1 to TRBJ2-7; D remains unclear. Germline V gene lookup returns CDR1 SQVTM and CDR2 ANQGSEA. The CDR3 sequence is 12 residues long. The CDR3 bases are TGCAGCGTTGGAAGTAACAACCACGAGCAATGCTTC. It translates to CSVGSNNHEQCF.

The sample holds a few counts of this clonotype. This may arise from a read error, as a much more abundant clone is one base away. V usage is TRBV5-1 and J usage is TRBJ2-3, with 9 positions matching TRBD2. This CDR3 spans 16 amino acids. Trimming removed 4 bases from V and 5 bases from J; junction bases left unmatched: 11. CDR1 and CDR2 from the germline V gene are SGHRS and YFSETQ. The CDR3: CASSLPSGNGEDTQYF. DNA for the CDR3: TGCGCCAGCAGCCTGCCTAGCGGGAACGGTGAAGATACGCAGTATTTT.

Note on this clonotype: The CDR3 does not close with the conserved phenylalanine or tryptophan, likely indicating a read error. The chain uses TRBV6-1 and TRBJ2-7, with D possibly matching TRBD2 (5 bases). Germline V gene sequence: CDR1 MNHNS, CDR2 SASEGT. V gave up 8 bases and J gave up 0 bases, with 17 bases separating them. The CDR3 is 15 amino acids. Written as DNA, the CDR3 is TGTGCCAGCCGAAGACTATCGGACGGCTCCTACGAGCAGTACATC. Protein: CASRRLSDGSYEQYI.

With respect to this clonotype: The CDR3 end shows no conserved phenylalanine or tryptophan, and so a read error is likely. The rearrangement links TRBV20-1 to TRBJ2-7; weak D call: TRBD1 (5 bases). Germline V gene lookup returns CDR1 DFQATT and CDR2 SNEGSKA (reference sequence). The CDR3 is made up of 11 amino acids. Trimming left V 2 bases short and J 6 bases short, with 8 bases between. The CDR3 DNA follows: TGCAGTGCTAGAAACAGGCTCGAGCAGTACCTC. It yields the protein CSARNRLEQYL.

About this clonotype: A read error may account for a junction end that differs from germline. The CDR3 DNA is TGCGCCAGCAGCTCGACTAGCGGGGGGGCCTTAGAGCAATTCTTC. Translated, it gives CASSSTSGGALEQFF. V and J are TRBV4-1 and TRBJ2-1, with TRBD2 matching over 14 bases. This CDR3 spans 15 amino acids. Germline V gene lookup returns CDR1 MGHRA and CDR2 YSYEKL.

Regarding this clonotype: The DNA is omitted, as the CDR3 cannot be located on it reliably, and the CDR3 follows TCRdb's listing. The chain has TRBV12-3 or TRBV12-4 and TRBJ2-3; the D segment call TRBD1 is taken from the table without a DNA check. The CDR3 spans 16 residues, counting both ends. This CDR3 is CTSSPGVAWGTDTQYF.

Turning to this clonotype: A junction boundary mismatches the germline segment, possibly from a read error. CDR3 sequence (DNA): TGTGCCAGCAGCCCTTGTGGGAACACTGAAGCTTCCTTT. Translating gives CASSPCGNTEASF. The chain has TRBV11-2 and TRBJ1-1; D unresolved. The CDR3 runs to 13 residues. The germline gives CDR1 SGHAT, CDR2 FQNNGV.

Ten or more counts support this clonotype. This chain links TRBV14 with TRBJ1-1; D is ambiguous. Germline CDR1 is SGHDN and CDR2 is FVKESK. Trimming stripped 4 bases from V and 0 bases from J, with 6 bases between. The CDR3 contains 13 residues. The CDR3 nucleotides are TGTGCCAGCAGCCTTGCGCTGAACACTGAAGCTTTCTTT. It yields the protein CASSLALNTEAFF.

This chain connects TRBV18 to TRBJ1-5; D possibly corresponds to TRBD1 (6 bases). The length of the CDR3 is 17 residues. Germline CDR1 and CDR2: KGHSH and LQKENI. The V gene lost 3 bases and the J gene lost 0 bases, with 15 bases spanning the gap. In nucleotides, the CDR3 is TGTGCCAGCTCACCTAGAGGGGGGATGAATAGCAATCAGCCCCAGCATTTT. Amino acids: CASSPRGGMNSNQPQHF.

Of note for this clonotype: Germline is not matched at one junction end, which may reflect a read error. J is TRBJ2-3 and V is TRBV11-2, with D possibly TRBD2 on 6 matching bases. The germline CDR1 and CDR2 sequences are SGHAT and FQNNGV. This CDR3 is built from 15 residues. As DNA, the CDR3 is TGTGCCAACAGCTCACTAACGGGGAGGACAGATACGCAGTATTTT. As protein: CANSSLTGRTDTQYF.

As regards this clonotype: A read error may produce the germline difference seen at one junction end. The gene calls are TRBV11-2 and TRBJ2-6; tentatively, D is TRBD1 (5 bases). The CDR3 consists of 15 residues. Germline V gene lookup returns CDR1 SGHAT and CDR2 FQNNGV. CDR3 coding DNA: TGTACCAGCAGTTTCATAGTGTCTGGGGCCAATGTCCTGACTTTC. It yields the protein CTSSFIVSGANVLTF.

With respect to this clonotype: One junction end disagrees with the germline gene, perhaps due to a read error. The rearrangement links TRBV11-2 to TRBJ2-1; 11 nucleotides line up with TRBD2. The CDR3 runs 18 residues. Germline loops: CDR1 SGHAT, CDR2 FQNNGV. CDR3 coding DNA: TGTGCCAGAAGCTCACTCATCGTAACTAGCGGGGGACTAAGGGAGCAGTTCTTC. Its protein product is CARSSLIVTSGGLREQFF.

As to this clonotype: The conserved closing phenylalanine or tryptophan is absent in this CDR3, likely reflecting a read error. The chain couples TRBV11-2 to TRBJ2-7, with D perhaps assigned TRBD1 or TRBD2 (5 bases each). The CDR3 sequence is 12 residues long. CDR1 SGHAT and CDR2 FQNNGV come from the germline V gene. The CDR3 loop reads CTSSHGAAEQYL. The CDR3 coding sequence is TGTACCAGCAGCCACGGGGCCGCCGAGCAGTACTTA.